This TCR beta chain was sequenced for a study of T-cell reconstitution after alpha-beta-depleted transplantation in children. This clonotype has a handful of counts. Its specificity is not known. Points from the study as a whole: Newly produced T cells mostly provided counts and TCRbeta diversity after one year, as hyperexpanded clones declined. The origin of alpha-beta T cells about two months after transplant was reportedly several hundred expanded graft clones. For some patients, TCRbeta diversity was high at day 60 because of recipient T cells and thymic progenitors that survived.

The CDR3 is 14 amino acids. Trimming shortened V by 1 base and J by 0 bases, and 10 bases separated the two germline ends. Germline V gene data show CDR1 as SQVTM and CDR2 as ANQGSEA. Unique molecular identifiers were used to barcode this TCRbeta library. MiXCR, applied by TCRdb to the PCR reads, yields one record per CDR3 protein. The data contain some 260,000 distinct CDR3 sequences, 24% of them singletons. The sequence was obtained from a female patient aged 2-15 years who had a stem cell transplant for congenital amegakaryocytic thrombocytopenia, so the T cells may come from the graft donor. The J gene is TRBJ2-7, the V gene TRBV29-1, with D hard to call. Sequencing was performed on PBMCs, mostly from graft donor cells, taken 360 days after TCRalphabeta/CD19-depleted stem cell transplant. The CDR3 loop is CSVEVAEPSYEQYF. As DNA, the CDR3 is TGCAGCGTTGAAGTTGCGGAACCCTCCTACGAGCAGTACTTC.